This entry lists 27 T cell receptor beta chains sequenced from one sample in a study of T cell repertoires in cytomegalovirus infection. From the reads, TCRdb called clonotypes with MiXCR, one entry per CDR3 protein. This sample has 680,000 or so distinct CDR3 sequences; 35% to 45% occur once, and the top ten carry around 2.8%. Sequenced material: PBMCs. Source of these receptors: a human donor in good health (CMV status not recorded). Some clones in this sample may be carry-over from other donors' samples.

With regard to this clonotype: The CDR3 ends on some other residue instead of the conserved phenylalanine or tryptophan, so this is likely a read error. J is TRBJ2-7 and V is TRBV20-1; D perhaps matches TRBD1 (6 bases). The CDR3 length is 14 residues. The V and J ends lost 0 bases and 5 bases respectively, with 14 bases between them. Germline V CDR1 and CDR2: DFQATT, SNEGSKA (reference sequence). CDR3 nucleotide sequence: TGCAGTGCTAGAGATAGGTTGGGACACCACGAGCAGTACTTA. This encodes CSARDRLGHHEQYL.

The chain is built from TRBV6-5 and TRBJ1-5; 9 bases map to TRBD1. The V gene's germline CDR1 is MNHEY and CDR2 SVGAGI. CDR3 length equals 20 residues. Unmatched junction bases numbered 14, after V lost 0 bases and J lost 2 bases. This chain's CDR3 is CASSYSRPETGGRGNQPQHF. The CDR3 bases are TGTGCCAGCAGTTACTCACGGCCCGAGACAGGGGGTAGGGGCAATCAGCCCCAGCATTTT.

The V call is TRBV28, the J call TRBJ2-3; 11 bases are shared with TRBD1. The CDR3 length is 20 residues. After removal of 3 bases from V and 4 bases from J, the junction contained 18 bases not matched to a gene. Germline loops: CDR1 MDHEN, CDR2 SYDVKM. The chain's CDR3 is CASSFSPGTGGSIGADTQYF. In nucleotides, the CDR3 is TGTGCCAGCAGTTTCTCGCCCGGGACAGGGGGAAGTATAGGGGCAGATACGCAGTATTTT.

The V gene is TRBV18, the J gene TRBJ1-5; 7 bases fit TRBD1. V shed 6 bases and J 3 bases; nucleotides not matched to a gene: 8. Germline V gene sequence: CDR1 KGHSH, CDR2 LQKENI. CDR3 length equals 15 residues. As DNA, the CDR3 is TGTGCCAGCTCTGAGACGGGGACAGTCAATCAGCCCCAGCATTTT. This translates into CASSETGTVNQPQHF.

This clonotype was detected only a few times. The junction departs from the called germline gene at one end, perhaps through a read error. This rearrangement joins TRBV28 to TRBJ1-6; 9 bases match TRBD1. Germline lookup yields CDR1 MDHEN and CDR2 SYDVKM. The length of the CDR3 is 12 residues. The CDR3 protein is CASRIPGQGIHF. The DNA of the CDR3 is TGTGCCAGCAGGATCCCGGGACAGGGCATCCATTTT.

This CDR3 is CSARDLGRGGWEQYF. CDR3 coding DNA: TGCAGTGCTAGAGATCTCGGACGGGGGGGATGGGAGCAGTACTTC. The chain carries TRBV20-1 and TRBJ2-7; 8 nucleotides line up with TRBD2. Per the germline V gene, CDR1 is DFQATT and CDR2 is SNEGSKA (reference sequence). The CDR3 consists of 15 residues. Trimming took 0 bases from V and 7 from J; bases not matched to a gene: 11.

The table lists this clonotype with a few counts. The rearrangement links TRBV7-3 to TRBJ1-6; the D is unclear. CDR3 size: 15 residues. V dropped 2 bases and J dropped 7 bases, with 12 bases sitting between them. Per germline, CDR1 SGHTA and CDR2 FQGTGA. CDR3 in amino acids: CASSLFRSENSPLHF. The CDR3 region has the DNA TGTGCCAGCAGCTTATTCCGGTCGGAGAATTCACCCCTCCACTTT. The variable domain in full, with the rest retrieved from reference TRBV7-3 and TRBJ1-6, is GAGVSQTPSNKVTEKGKYVELRCDPISGHTALYWYRQSLGQGPEFLIYFQGTGAADDSGLPNDRFFAVRPEGSVSTLKIQRTERGDSAVYLCASSLFRSENSPLHFGNGTRLTVT.

Here the CDR3 DNA reads TGCGCCAGCAAAGGGGTGAACACTGAAGCTTTCTTT. Amino acid sequence: CASKGVNTEAFF. The chain carries TRBV5-1 and TRBJ1-1; perhaps TRBD1 as D (5 bases). The CDR3 totals 12 residues. Trimming removed 6 bases from V and 0 bases from J, with 6 bases in between. In germline, CDR1 is SGHRS, CDR2 YFSETQ.

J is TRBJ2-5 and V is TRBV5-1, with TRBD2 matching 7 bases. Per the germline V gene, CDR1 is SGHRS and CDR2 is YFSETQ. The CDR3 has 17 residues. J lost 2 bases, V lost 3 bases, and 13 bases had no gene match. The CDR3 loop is CASSSNLVAGPQETQYF. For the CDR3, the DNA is TGCGCCAGCAGCTCTAATCTAGTAGCGGGCCCGCAAGAGACCCAGTACTTC.

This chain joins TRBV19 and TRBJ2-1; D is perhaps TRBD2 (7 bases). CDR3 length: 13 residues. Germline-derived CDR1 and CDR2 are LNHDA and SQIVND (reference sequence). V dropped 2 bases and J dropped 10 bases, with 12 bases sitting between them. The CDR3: CASSIMGGAEQFF. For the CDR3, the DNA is TGTGCCAGTAGTATAATGGGGGGGGCCGAGCAGTTCTTC.

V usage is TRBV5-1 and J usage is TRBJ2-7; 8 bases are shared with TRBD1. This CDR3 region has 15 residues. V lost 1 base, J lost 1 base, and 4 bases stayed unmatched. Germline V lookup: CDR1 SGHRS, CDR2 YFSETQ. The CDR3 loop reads CASSLITGGSYEQYF. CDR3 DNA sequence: TGCGCCAGCAGCTTGATCACAGGGGGTTCCTACGAGCAGTACTTC.

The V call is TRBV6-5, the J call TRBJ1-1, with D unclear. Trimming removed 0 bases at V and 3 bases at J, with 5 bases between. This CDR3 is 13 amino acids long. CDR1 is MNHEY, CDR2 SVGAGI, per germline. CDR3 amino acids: CASSYSKYTEAFF. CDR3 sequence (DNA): TGTGCCAGCAGTTACTCGAAGTACACTGAAGCTTTCTTT.

In nucleotides, the CDR3 is TGCAGTGCCCGGTCCAGGGTGAATGAGCAGTTCTTC. Amino acid sequence: CSARSRVNEQFF. The chain couples TRBV20-1 to TRBJ2-1; D is possibly TRBD1 (5 bases). This CDR3 comprises 12 residues. V lost 6 bases to trimming and J lost 7 bases, with 13 bases between them. The germline gives CDR1 DFQATT, CDR2 SNEGSKA (reference sequence).

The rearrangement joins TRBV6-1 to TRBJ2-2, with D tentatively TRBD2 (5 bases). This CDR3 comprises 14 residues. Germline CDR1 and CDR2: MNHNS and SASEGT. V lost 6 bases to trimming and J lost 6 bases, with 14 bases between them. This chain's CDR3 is CASRVGVAAGELFF. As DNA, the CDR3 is TGTGCCAGCAGGGTCGGGGTCGCGGCCGGGGAGCTGTTTTTT.

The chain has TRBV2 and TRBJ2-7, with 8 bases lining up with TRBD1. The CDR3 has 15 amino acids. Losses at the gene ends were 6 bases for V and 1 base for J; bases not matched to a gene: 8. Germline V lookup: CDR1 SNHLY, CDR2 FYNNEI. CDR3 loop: CASSATGVGSYEQYF. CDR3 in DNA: TGTGCCAGCAGCGCGACAGGGGTAGGGTCCTACGAGCAGTACTTC.

The CDR3 loop reads CASSLALSFSYNEQFF. In DNA, the CDR3 is TGTGCCAGCAGCTTAGCCCTATCCTTCTCCTACAATGAGCAGTTCTTC. The chain carries TRBV7-4 and TRBJ2-1; D is unresolved. The CDR3 extends over 16 amino acids. V lost 0 bases and J lost 0, with 9 bases in between. Germline CDR1 is SGHVT and CDR2 is SQSDAQ.

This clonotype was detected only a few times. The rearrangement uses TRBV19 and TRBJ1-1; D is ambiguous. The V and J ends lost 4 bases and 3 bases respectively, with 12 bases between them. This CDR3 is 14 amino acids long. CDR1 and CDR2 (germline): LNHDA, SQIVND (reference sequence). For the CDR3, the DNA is TGTGCCAGTAGTACCCCGACTGCAGACACTGAAGCTTTCTTT. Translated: CASSTPTADTEAFF. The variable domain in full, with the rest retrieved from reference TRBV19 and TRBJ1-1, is DGGITQSPKYLFRKEGQNVTLSCEQNLNHDAMYWYRQDPGQGLRLIYYSQIVNDFQKGDIAEGYSVSREKKESFPLTVTSAQKNPTAFYLCASSTPTADTEAFFGQGTRLTVV.

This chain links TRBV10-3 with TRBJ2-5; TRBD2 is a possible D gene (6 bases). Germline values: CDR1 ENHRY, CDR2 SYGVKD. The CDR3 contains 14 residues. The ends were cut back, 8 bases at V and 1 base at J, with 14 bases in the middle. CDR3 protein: CAISEEGTQETQYF. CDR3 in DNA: TGTGCCATCTCTGAGGAGGGGACCCAAGAGACCCAGTACTTC.

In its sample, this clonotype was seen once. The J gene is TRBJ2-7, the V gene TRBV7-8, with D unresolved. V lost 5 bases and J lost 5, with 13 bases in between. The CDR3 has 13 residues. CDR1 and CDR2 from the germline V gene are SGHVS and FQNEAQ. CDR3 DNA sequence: TGTGCCAGCAGCCCCGTTTGGGTACACGAGCAGTACTTC. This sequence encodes CASSPVWVHEQYF.

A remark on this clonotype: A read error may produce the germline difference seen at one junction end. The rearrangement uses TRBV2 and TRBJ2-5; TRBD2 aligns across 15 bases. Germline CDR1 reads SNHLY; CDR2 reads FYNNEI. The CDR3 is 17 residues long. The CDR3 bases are TGTGCCAGCACTGAAGGGACTAGCGGGAGGCCGGGGGAGACCCAGTACTTC. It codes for CASTEGTSGRPGETQYF.

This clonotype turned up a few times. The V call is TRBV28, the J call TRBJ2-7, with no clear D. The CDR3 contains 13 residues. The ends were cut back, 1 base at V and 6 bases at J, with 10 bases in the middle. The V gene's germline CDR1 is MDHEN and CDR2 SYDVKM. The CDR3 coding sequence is TGTGCCAGCAGTTTATCGGCTGGCCGCGAGCAGTACTTC. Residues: CASSLSAGREQYF.

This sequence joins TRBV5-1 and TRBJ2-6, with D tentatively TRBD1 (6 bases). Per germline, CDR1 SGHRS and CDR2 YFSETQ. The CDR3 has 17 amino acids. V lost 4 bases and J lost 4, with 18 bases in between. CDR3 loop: CASSENPQGTGANVLTF. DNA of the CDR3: TGCGCCAGCAGCGAGAACCCACAGGGAACCGGGGCCAACGTCCTGACTTTC.

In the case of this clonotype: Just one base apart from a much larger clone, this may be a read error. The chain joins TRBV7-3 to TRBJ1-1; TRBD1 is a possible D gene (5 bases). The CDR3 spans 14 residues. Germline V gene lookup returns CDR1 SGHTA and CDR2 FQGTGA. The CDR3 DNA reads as TGTGCCAGCAGCTTAGGTATGTTGACTGGGACGTTGACGTTT. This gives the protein CASSLGMLTGTLTF.

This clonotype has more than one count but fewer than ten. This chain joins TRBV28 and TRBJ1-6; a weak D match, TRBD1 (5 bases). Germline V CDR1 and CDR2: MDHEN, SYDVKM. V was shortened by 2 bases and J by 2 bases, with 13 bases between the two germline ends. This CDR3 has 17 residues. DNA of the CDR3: TGTGCCAGCAGTTTAGATAGGGGTGAAACCTATAATTCACCCCTCCACTTT. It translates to CASSLDRGETYNSPLHF.

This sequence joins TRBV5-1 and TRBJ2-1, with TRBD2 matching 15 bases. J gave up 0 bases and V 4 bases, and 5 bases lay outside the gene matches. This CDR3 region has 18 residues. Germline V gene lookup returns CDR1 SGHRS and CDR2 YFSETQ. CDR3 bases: TGCGCCAGCAGCGGGGGACTAGCGGGAGGACGCTCCTACAATGAGCAGTTCTTC. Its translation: CASSGGLAGGRSYNEQFF.

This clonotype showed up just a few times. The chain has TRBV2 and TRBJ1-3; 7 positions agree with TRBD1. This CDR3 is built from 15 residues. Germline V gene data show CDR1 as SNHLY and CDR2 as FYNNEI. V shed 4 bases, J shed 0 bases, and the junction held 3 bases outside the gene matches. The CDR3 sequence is CASSVDRVSGNTIYF. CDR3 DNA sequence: TGTGCCAGCAGTGTTGACAGGGTCTCTGGAAACACCATATATTTT.

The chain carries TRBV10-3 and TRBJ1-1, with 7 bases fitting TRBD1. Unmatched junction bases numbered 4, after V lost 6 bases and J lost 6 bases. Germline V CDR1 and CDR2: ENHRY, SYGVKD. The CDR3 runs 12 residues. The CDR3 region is CAIRGTVPEAFF. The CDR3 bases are TGTGCCATCAGGGGGACAGTGCCTGAAGCTTTCTTT.